Sequencing of this TCR beta chain was carried out in a study of vaccination and CD4 T cells after COVID-19. Overall study context: Control cultures, each given a CEFX pool, an HIV-1 Nef pool, or no peptide, were included.

The CDR3 is 13 amino acids. Trimming took off 7 bases at V and 3 bases at J, with 10 bases between the two ends. Comment on this clonotype: Its antigen is still unknown.

Stated treatment: roughly 10-day PBMC culture with coronavirus spike peptide pools or control peptides (ViraFEST assay). The Oncomine TCR Beta short-read assay sequenced DNA from cultured CD4+ T cells. In TCRdb, the PCR reads were re-called with MiXCR into one record per CDR3 protein. The sample carries 10,000 to 15,000 distinct CDR3 sequences, over 55% recorded once. Sequenced: CD4+ T cells from blood, cultured in vitro. The TCR comes from a human donor who had recovered from COVID-19. The chain is built from TRBV12-3 or TRBV12-4 and TRBJ1-5; D not resolved. CDR3 loop: CASTSGLNQPQHF. CDR3 in DNA: TGTGCCAGCACTTCTGGGCTCAATCAGCCCCAGCATTTT.